The source of this T cell receptor (beta chain) is a study of blood T cell repertoires in COVID-19. The CDR3 totals 15 residues. V was clipped by 8 bases and J by 6 bases; unmatched bases: 8. Germline CDR1 LNHDA, CDR2 SQIVND (reference sequence). Sequenced by immunoSEQ multiplex PCR; TCRdb stores in-frame clones only, minus some. The sample lists roughly 51,000 clones, around 86% occurring once. Sequencing was performed on peripheral blood. The sequence was obtained from a man in his fifties or sixties with active COVID-19. The rearrangement links TRBV19 to TRBJ1-5, with 12 bases that match TRBD1. The CDR3 DNA follows: TGTGCCAGTGGGGGACAGGGGGCGCTAAGTCAGCCCCAGCATTTT. This gives the protein CASGGQGALSQPQHF. The complete variable domain, with remaining parts taken from reference TRBV19 and TRBJ1-5, reads DGGITQSPKYLFRKEGQNVTLSCEQNLNHDAMYWYRQDPGQGLRLIYYSQIVNDFQKGDIAEGYSVSREKKESFPLTVTSAQKNPTAFYLCASGGQGALSQPQHFGDGTRLSIL.